This T cell receptor (beta chain) was recovered during a study of T cell changes during pregnancy in multiple sclerosis. The CDR3 length is 13 residues. Germline CDR1 is ENHRY and CDR2 is SYGVKD. The trim removed 10 bases at V and 1 base at J, leaving 6 bases unmatched. Only in-frame clones appear in the TCRdb table, and some are missing; sequencing was by immunoSEQ multiplex PCR. The sample carries 40,000 to 60,000 clones, approximately 92% recorded once. The sequence was obtained from a female donor with multiple sclerosis, enrolled in a pregnancy study. The genes are TRBV10-3 and TRBJ1-1, with 7 bases fitting TRBD1. The input for sequencing was CD4+ T cells from peripheral blood mononuclear cells, taken in the third trimester of pregnancy. CDR3 nucleotide sequence: TGTGCCAGCCGGGACAGATCGAACACTGAAGCTTTCTTT. This gives the protein CASRDRSNTEAFF.